These T cell receptor beta chains were read from a single sample in a study of blood T cell repertoires in COVID-19. TCRdb keeps only in-frame clones here, not all; method: immunoSEQ multiplex PCR. This table has about 270,000 clones, roughly 87% appearing once. The sequenced sample was peripheral blood. The receptors come from a human donor in a cohort sampled during active COVID-19. CDR3s include the opening cysteine and the closing phenylalanine or tryptophan. D genes are given only for firm matches. Clone size is stated in some rows and not others, as once, few, many or a class when expanded.

TRBJ1-1 NA TRBV27 TRBD1 TGTGCCAGCTTCCCCTCAGGGGGCACTGAAGCTTTCTTT CASFPSGGTEAFF
TRBJ1-5 few TRBV3-1/TRBV3-2 NA TGTGCCAGCAGCCAACTACCCATTACGGGACACCAGCCCCAGCATTTT CASSQLPITGHQPQHF
TRBJ2-3 NA TRBV3-1/TRBV3-2 NA TGTGCCAGCAGCCAAGGTAGCACCCGCACAGATACGCAGTATTTT CASSQGSTRTDTQYF
TRBJ1-1 NA TRBV5-4 TRBD1 TGTGCCAGCAGCCAGAAACAGGGGGGCGAGGGTGAAGCTTTCTTT CASSQKQGGEGEAFF
TRBJ2-7 NA TRBV5-4 NA TGTGCCAGCAGCTTGGGTGAGGGATACGAGCAGTACTTC CASSLGEGYEQYF
TRBJ2-7 NA TRBV12-3/TRBV12-4 NA TGTGCCAGCAAGGGGACCTACGAGCAGTACTTC CASKGTYEQYF
TRBJ2-5 NA TRBV7-6 TRBD2 TGTGCCAGCAGCTCCTCGGGACTACAAGAGACCCAGTACTTC CASSSSGLQETQYF
TRBJ2-5 NA TRBV4-2 TRBD2 TGTGCCAGCAGCCAAGGTCATAGCGGGGTCCAAGAGACCCAGTACTTC CASSQGHSGVQETQYF
TRBJ2-6 NA TRBV10-2 TRBD1 TGCGCCAGCAGTGGACAGGGAAACGTCCTGACTTTC CASSGQGNVLTF
TRBJ2-7 NA TRBV6-2/TRBV6-3 TRBD2 TGTGCCAGCAGTTACGTAGGGACTACACTACCCCGAGTGTACTTC CASSYVGTTLPRVYF
TRBJ2-7 NA TRBV11-2 NA TGTGCCAGCAGCTTCAGGGGCCTGGGGGGGTACGAGCAGTACTTC CASSFRGLGGYEQYF
TRBJ2-7 NA TRBV7-3 NA TGTGCCAGCAGCTTAACGGCCCCTTTAGCGACGGGGGAGCAGTACTTC CASSLTAPLATGEQYF
TRBJ2-2 once TRBV11-3 NA TGTGCCAGCAGCTTAAGAACAGACGGCGGGGAGCTGTTTTTT CASSLRTDGGELFF
TRBJ2-7 NA TRBV27 TRBD1 TGTGCCAGCAGACAGGGGCCAGGCTACGAGCAGTACTTC CASRQGPGYEQYF
TRBJ2-7 NA TRBV7-2 TRBD2 TGTGCCAGCAGCCCAATGCGACTAGCGGGAGCAAGGAGCTCCTACGAGCAGTACTTC CASSPMRLAGARSSYEQYF
TRBJ1-2 NA TRBV11-2 TRBD1 TGTGCCAGCAGCTTTAGGACCTCCCTAATGACAGGGGATGGCTACACCTTC CASSFRTSLMTGDGYTF
TRBJ1-1 NA TRBV12-3/TRBV12-4 TRBD1 TGTGCCAGCAGATATACAGGGGATCGCGAAGCTTTCTTT CASRYTGDREAFF
TRBJ1-2 NA TRBV28 TRBD1 TGTGCCAGCAGTTACCATGGGACAGGTCCCTATGGCTACACCTTC CASSYHGTGPYGYTF
TRBJ1-4 NA TRBV9 TRBD1 TGTGCCAGCAGCCCGAGGGGACAGGGAACGGATGAAAAACTGTTTTTT CASSPRGQGTDEKLFF
TRBJ2-7 NA TRBV6-5 NA TGTGCCAGCAGGACGGGAATGTACGAGCAGTACTTC CASRTGMYEQYF
TRBJ1-2 NA TRBV19 NA TGTGCCACCGCCCGGCGGCCACACTCGAACTATGGCTACACCTTC CATARRPHSNYGYTF
TRBJ2-1 NA TRBV5-6 NA TGTGCCAGCTCCCAAAGAGGGAACTCCTACAATGAGCAGTTCTTC CASSQRGNSYNEQFF
TRBJ1-2 NA TRBV5-4 TRBD1 TGTGCCAGCACCCTCTCCGGACAGGGGAACTATGGCTACACCTTC CASTLSGQGNYGYTF
TRBJ1-4 NA TRBV6-5 NA TGTGCCAGCAGCAGGGAAAGGGATGAAAAACTGTTTTTT CASSRERDEKLFF
TRBJ2-3 NA TRBV12-3/TRBV12-4 NA TGTGCCAGCAGTTTATTTACCGGAGATACGCAGTATTTT CASSLFTGDTQYF
TRBJ1-1 NA TRBV5-5 NA TGTGCCAGCAGCTTATCGGGGGGCCGTGCTATGAACACTGAAGCTTTCTTT CASSLSGGRAMNTEAFF
TRBJ2-1 NA TRBV2 TRBD2 TGTGCCAGCAGTGGAGGGACTAGCCTGCGGGGGTTCTTC CASSGGTSLRGFF
TRBJ2-7 few TRBV11-2 TRBD1 TGTGCCAGCAGCTGGGACAGGGCCACCTACGAGCAGTACTTC CASSWDRATYEQYF
TRBJ2-3 few TRBV5-1 TRBD2 TGCGCCAGCAGCTCCAAGCGGGGATTCACAGATACGCAGTATTTT CASSSKRGFTDTQYF
TRBJ1-5 NA TRBV4-2 NA TGTGCCAGCAGCCAAGATGGCCCAAGAGGGAATCAGCCCCAGCATTTT CASSQDGPRGNQPQHF
TRBJ2-1 NA TRBV5-1 TRBD1 TGCGCCAGCAGCTTGGAAGACAGGGTAGTCAATGAGCAGTTCTTC CASSLEDRVVNEQFF
TRBJ1-2 few TRBV4-1 TRBD1 TGCGCCAGCAGCCCGGTCTTTGGGACAGGGGATGGCTACACCTTC CASSPVFGTGDGYTF
TRBJ2-1 NA TRBV7-9 NA TGTGCCAGCAGTGTAGCGCTGGACAATGAGCAGTTCTTC CASSVALDNEQFF
TRBJ1-2 once TRBV6-2/TRBV6-3 NA TGTGCCAGCAGTTACTCGCCAATTACGGATGGCTACACCTTC CASSYSPITDGYTF
TRBJ2-7 NA TRBV15 NA TGTGCCACCAGCAGAGTTCAGCCCAGCGATCACCTGCGGGACGAGCAGTACTTC CATSRVQPSDHLRDEQYF
TRBJ2-5 once TRBV18 NA TGTGCCAGCTCACCGGGCCCTTCTGGGGAGACCCAGTACTTC CASSPGPSGETQYF
TRBJ2-7 NA TRBV12-5 NA TGTGCTAGTGGTTTGCTGGTTCCTGGGAGCGAGCAGTACTTC CASGLLVPGSEQYF
TRBJ1-2 NA TRBV21-1 NA TGTGCCAGCAGCAAAGGGGGCAGGGTTGGCTACACCTTC CASSKGGRVGYTF
TRBJ1-1 NA TRBV28 TRBD1 TGTGCCAGCAGTTTGGTTCAGGGGGCTGGGTCTGAAGCTTTCTTT CASSLVQGAGSEAFF
TRBJ2-7 once TRBV7-2 TRBD2 TGTGCCAGCAGCTTAGGTCATCGGACTAGCGGGTTTTTGGAGCAGTACTTC CASSLGHRTSGFLEQYF
TRBJ1-6 NA TRBV5-6 NA TGTGCCAGCAGCCAAAGGGAGGCGGGGGTCTTCCACTTT CASSQREAGVFHF
TRBJ1-5 NA TRBV7-2 NA TGTGCCAGCAGCTTATCTGGACTATACAATCAGCCCCAGCATTTT CASSLSGLYNQPQHF
TRBJ1-5 NA TRBV27 TRBD1 TGTGCCAGCAGAAAGGACAGGCAAGGGGAGCCCCAGCATTTT CASRKDRQGEPQHF
TRBJ1-5 NA TRBV28 NA TGTGCCAGCAACCAGGGGAATAGCAATCAGCCCCAGCATTTT CASNQGNSNQPQHF
TRBJ2-5 once TRBV19 NA TGTGCCAGTAGTATACCCCCGATTCCGGGACTCCAAGAGACCCAGTACTTC CASSIPPIPGLQETQYF
TRBJ2-2 NA TRBV4-1 TRBD1 TGCGCCAGCAGCCGGACAGGGGGCAACACCGGGGAGCTGTTTTTT CASSRTGGNTGELFF
TRBJ2-2 NA TRBV5-1 TRBD1 TGCGCCAGCAGCAGACAGGGTGTCACCGGGGAGCTGTTTTTT CASSRQGVTGELFF
TRBJ1-4 NA TRBV19 NA TGTGCCAGTAGTGGAACAGCAACTAATGAAAAACTGTTTTTT CASSGTATNEKLFF
TRBJ2-7 many TRBV18 TRBD1 TGTGCCAGCTCACCCGGGACAGGGAGGTTGGGTCTCTACGAGCAGTACTTC CASSPGTGRLGLYEQYF
TRBJ2-5 once TRBV2 NA TGTGCCAGCAGTGAAAGAATAGGGGGAGAGACCCAGTACTTC CASSERIGGETQYF
TRBJ2-7 NA TRBV11-2 NA TGTGCCAGCAGCTTAATAAAACAGCATAACTCCTACGAGCAGTACTTC CASSLIKQHNSYEQYF
TRBJ2-3 NA TRBV19 TRBD2 TGTGCCAGTAAGGGAGCGGGAGGCACAGATACGCAGTATTTT CASKGAGGTDTQYF